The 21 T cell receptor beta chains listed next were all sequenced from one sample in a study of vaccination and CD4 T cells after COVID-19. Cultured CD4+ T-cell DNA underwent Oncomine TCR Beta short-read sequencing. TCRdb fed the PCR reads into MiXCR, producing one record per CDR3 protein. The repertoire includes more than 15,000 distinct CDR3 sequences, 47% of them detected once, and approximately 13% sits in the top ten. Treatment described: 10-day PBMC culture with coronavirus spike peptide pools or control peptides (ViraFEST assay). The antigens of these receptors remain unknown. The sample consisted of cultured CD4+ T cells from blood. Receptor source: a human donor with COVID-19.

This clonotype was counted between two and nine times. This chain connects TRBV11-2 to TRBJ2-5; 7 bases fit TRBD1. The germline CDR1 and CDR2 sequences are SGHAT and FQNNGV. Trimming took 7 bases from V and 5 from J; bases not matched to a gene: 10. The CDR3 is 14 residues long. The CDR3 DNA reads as TGTGCCAGCACCCCCGAAGGGGGCTGGGAGACCCAGTACTTC. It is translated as CASTPEGGWETQYF. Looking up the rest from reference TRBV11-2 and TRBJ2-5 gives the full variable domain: EAGVAQSPRYKIIEKRQSVAFWCNPISGHATLYWYQQILGQGPKLLIQFQNNGVVDDSQLPKDRFSAERLKGVDSTLKIQPAKLEDSAVYLCASTPEGGWETQYFGPGTRLLVL.

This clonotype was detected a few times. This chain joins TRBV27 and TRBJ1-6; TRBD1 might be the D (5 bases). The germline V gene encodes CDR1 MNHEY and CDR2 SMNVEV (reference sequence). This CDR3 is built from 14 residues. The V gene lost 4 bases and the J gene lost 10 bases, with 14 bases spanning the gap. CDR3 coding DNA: TGTGCCAGCAGTTATGGGCAGGGCACCTCACCCCTCCACTTT. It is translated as CASSYGQGTSPLHF.

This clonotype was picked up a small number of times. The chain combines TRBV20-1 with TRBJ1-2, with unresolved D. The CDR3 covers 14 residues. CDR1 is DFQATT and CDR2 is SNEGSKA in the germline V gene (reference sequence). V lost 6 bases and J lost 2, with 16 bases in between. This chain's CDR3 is CSAPSSGKNYGYTF. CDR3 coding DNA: TGCAGTGCCCCCTCCTCGGGAAAGAACTATGGCTACACCTTC.

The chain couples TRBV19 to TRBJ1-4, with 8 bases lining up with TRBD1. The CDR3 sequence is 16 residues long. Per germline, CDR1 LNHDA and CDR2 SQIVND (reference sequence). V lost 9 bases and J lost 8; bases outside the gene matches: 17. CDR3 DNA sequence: TGTGCCAGCAGAGTACCAGGGGGCCGAGGGGGAGAAAAACTGTTTTTT. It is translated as CASRVPGGRGGEKLFF.

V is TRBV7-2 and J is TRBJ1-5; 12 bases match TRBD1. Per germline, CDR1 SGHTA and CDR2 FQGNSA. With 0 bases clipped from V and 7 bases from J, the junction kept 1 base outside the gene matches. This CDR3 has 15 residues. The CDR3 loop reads CASSLAGTGGQPQHF. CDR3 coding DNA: TGTGCCAGCAGCTTAGCCGGGACAGGGGGCCAGCCCCAGCATTTT. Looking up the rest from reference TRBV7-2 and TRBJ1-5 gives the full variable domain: GAGVSQSPSNKVTEKGKDVELRCDPISGHTALYWYRQSLGQGLEFLIYFQGNSAPDKSGLPSDRFSAERTGGSVSTLTIQRTQQEDSAVYLCASSLAGTGGQPQHFGDGTRLSIL.

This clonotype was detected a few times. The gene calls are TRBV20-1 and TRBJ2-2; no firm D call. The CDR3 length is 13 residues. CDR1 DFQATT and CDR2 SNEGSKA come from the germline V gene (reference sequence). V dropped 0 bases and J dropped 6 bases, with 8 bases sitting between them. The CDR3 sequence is CSARDGGAGELFF. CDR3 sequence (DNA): TGCAGTGCTAGAGACGGTGGGGCCGGGGAGCTGTTTTTT.

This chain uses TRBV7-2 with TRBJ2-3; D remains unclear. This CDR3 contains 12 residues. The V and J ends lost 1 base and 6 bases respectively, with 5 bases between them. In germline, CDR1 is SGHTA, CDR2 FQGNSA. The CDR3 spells CASSLVPDTQYF. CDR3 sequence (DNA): TGTGCCAGCAGCTTAGTACCGGATACGCAGTATTTT.

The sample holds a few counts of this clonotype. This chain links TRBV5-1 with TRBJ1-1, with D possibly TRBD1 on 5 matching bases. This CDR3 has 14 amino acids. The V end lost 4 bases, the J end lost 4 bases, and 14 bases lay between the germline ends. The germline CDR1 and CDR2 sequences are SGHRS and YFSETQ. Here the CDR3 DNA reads TGCGCCAGCAGCACGGGGGAAGTGGGCACTGAAGCTTTCTTT. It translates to CASSTGEVGTEAFF.

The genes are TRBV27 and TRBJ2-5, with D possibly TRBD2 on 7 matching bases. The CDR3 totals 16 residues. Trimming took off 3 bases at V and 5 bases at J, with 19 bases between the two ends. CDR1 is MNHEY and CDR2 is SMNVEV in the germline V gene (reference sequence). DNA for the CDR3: TGTGCCAGCAGTTTGGGGTCGGGGGGCTCCGCCGAGACCCAGTACTTC. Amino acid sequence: CASSLGSGGSAETQYF.

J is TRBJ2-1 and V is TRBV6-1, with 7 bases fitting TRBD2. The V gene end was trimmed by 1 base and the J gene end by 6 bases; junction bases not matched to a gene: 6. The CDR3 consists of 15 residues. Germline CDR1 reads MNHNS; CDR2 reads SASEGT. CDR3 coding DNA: TGTGCCAGCAGTGAAGGCCAGCGGGGTTTCAATGAGCAGTTCTTC. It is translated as CASSEGQRGFNEQFF.

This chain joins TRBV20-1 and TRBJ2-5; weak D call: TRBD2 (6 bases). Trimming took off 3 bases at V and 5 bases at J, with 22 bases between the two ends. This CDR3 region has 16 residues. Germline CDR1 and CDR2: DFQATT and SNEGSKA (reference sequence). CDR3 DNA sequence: TGCAGTGCTAGCCGGCTCTCTGAGGTTCGGGGGGAGACCCAGTACTTC. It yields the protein CSASRLSEVRGETQYF.

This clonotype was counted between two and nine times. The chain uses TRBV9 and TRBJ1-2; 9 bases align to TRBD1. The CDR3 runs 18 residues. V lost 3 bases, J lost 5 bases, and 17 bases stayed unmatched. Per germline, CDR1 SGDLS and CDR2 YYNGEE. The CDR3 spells CASSDSDRGARNYYGYTF. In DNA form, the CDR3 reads TGTGCCAGCAGCGACAGCGACAGGGGGGCCCGGAACTATTATGGCTACACCTTC.

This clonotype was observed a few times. CDR3 loop: CATSRELSSGGYTF. In nucleotides, the CDR3 is TGTGCCACCAGCAGAGAACTGTCGAGCGGCGGCTACACCTTC. The gene calls are TRBV15 and TRBJ1-2; D is uncertain. The CDR3 has 14 residues. V was clipped by 0 bases and J by 8 bases, with 13 bases between them. In germline, CDR1 is LNHNV, CDR2 YYDKDF (reference sequence).

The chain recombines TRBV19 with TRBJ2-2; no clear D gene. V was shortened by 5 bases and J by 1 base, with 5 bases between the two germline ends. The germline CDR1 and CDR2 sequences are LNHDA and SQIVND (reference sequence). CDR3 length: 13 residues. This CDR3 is CASSAQNTGELFF. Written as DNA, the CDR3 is TGTGCCAGTAGTGCCCAGAACACCGGGGAGCTGTTTTTT.

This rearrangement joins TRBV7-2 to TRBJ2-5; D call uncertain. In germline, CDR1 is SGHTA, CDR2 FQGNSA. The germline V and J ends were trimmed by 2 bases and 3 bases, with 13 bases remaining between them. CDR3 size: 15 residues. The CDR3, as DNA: TGTGCCAGCAGCTTAACAAGCCGCCGGGAAGAGACCCAGTACTTC. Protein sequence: CASSLTSRREETQYF.

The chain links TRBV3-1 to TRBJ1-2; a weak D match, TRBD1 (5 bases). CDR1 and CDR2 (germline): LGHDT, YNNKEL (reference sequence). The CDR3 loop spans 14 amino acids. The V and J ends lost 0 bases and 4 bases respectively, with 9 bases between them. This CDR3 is CASSQEGRVYGYTF. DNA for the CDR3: TGTGCCAGCAGCCAAGAGGGGCGGGTCTATGGCTACACCTTC.

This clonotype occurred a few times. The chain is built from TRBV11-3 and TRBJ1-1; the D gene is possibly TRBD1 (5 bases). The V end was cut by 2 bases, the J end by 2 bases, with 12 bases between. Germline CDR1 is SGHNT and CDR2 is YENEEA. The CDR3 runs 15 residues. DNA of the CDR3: TGTGCCAGCAGCTTATTTGGCAGGGATAACACTGAAGCTTTCTTT. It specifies CASSLFGRDNTEAFF.

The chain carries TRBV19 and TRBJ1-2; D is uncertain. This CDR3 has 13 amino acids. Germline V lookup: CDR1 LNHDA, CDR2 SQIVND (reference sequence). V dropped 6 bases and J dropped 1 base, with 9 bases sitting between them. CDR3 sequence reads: CASSGRINYGYTF. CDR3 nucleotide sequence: TGTGCCAGTAGCGGGAGGATTAACTATGGCTACACCTTC. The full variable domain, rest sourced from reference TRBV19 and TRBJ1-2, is DGGITQSPKYLFRKEGQNVTLSCEQNLNHDAMYWYRQDPGQGLRLIYYSQIVNDFQKGDIAEGYSVSREKKESFPLTVTSAQKNPTAFYLCASSGRINYGYTFGSGTRLTVV.

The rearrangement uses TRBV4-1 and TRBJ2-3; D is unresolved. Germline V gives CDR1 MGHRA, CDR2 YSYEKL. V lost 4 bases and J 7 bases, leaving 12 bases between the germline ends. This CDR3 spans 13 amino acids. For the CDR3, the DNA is TGCGCCAGCAGCCCCCTCGATCCGAATACGCAGTATTTT. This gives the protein CASSPLDPNTQYF.

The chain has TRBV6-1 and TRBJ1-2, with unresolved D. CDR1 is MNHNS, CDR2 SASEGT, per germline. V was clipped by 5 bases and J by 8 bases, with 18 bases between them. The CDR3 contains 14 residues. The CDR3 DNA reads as TGTGCCAGCAGTCAGCCGGGAGGTCCGCTAGGCTACACCTTC. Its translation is CASSQPGGPLGYTF.

DNA of the CDR3: TGTGCCAGCAGTTCACCGGGACAGGGGGTTGGTAGCAATCAGCCCCAGCATTTT. Translating it yields CASSSPGQGVGSNQPQHF. The chain has TRBV28 and TRBJ1-5, with 11 positions matching TRBD1. In germline, CDR1 is MDHEN, CDR2 SYDVKM. V lost 4 bases, J lost 0 bases, and 8 bases stayed unmatched. There are 18 residues in the CDR3.